This T cell receptor (beta chain) was observed in a study of blood T cell repertoires in COVID-19. Only in-frame clones appear in the TCRdb table, and some are missing; sequencing was by immunoSEQ multiplex PCR. The table lists roughly 230,000 clones, 65% to 85% of them singletons. Losses at the gene ends were 0 bases for V and 7 bases for J; bases not matched to a gene: 11. Germline CDR1 LGHNA, CDR2 YSLEER. The CDR3 covers 17 residues. Sequences were obtained from PBMCs or T cells enriched from blood (not recorded which). The receptor was derived from a middle-aged man who had recovered from COVID-19. The chain joins TRBV4-3 to TRBJ2-1, with 8 bases identical to TRBD2. The CDR3: CASSQEHGTRARNEQFF. The CDR3 DNA follows: TGCGCCAGCAGCCAAGAGCATGGGACTAGGGCCCGAAATGAGCAGTTCTTC.